The entry below gives a single TCR beta chain sequence along with its context. Clones were read by immunoSEQ multiplex PCR, and TCRdb kept only the in-frame ones, dropping some. The profile shows more than 300,000 clones, approximately 87% of them singletons. The sample comes from a study of blood T cell repertoires in COVID-19. The germline V and J ends were trimmed by 3 bases and 9 bases, with 27 bases remaining between them. The CDR3 totals 18 residues. Germline V gene data show CDR1 as LNHDA and CDR2 as SQIVND (reference sequence). The sequencing sample was made of peripheral blood. This TCR came from a woman aged 25 to 39 with COVID-19, enrolled during active disease. The V call is TRBV19, the J call TRBJ1-5, with TRBD1 as a possible D gene (5 bases). CDR3 in DNA: TGTGCCAGTAGTATTTCCGGGACGGGGACTGTCGGCTATCCGCCCCAGCATTTT. Residues: CASSISGTGTVGYPPQHF.